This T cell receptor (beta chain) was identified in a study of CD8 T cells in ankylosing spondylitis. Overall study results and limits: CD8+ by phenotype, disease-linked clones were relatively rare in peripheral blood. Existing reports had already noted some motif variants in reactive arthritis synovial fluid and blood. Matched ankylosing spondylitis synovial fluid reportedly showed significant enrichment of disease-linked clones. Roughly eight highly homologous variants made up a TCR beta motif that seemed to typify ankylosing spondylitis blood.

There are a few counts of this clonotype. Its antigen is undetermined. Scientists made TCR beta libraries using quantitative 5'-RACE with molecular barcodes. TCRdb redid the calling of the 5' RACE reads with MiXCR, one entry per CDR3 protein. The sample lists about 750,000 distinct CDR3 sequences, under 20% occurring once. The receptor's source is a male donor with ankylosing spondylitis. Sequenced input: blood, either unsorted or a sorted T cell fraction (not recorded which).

CDR3: CASSPSQGPQHF. DNA for the CDR3: TGTGCCAGCTCACCTTCCCAGGGGCCCCAGCATTTT. The chain uses TRBV18 and TRBJ1-5; tentatively, D is TRBD1 (5 bases). Trimming took 3 bases from V and 9 from J, leaving 9 bases between them. Germline V gene data show CDR1 as KGHSH and CDR2 as LQKENI. The CDR3 runs 12 residues.